The 26 T cell receptor beta chains below were found in one sample sequenced in a study of patients and donors after allogeneic stem cell transplantation. TCRdb re-called the RT-PCR reads with MiXCR, one entry per CDR3 protein. This sample yields approximately 410,000 distinct CDR3 sequences, of which around 16% are seen a single time; around 6.8% belongs to the top ten. The sequenced sample was blood, either unsorted or a sorted T cell fraction (not recorded which). All receptors come from a human donor who was either an allogeneic HSCT recipient or a stem cell or donor lymphocyte infusion donor (not recorded which). It is not recorded whose cells these are; they may come from a transplant donor.

This clonotype was detected many times. The chain carries TRBV9 and TRBJ2-1; D not certain. V lost 4 bases and J 7 bases, leaving 24 bases between the germline ends. Looked up from germline, CDR1 is SGDLS and CDR2 is YYNGEE. The CDR3 contains 17 residues. CDR3 coding DNA: TGTGCCAGCAGCCAAGCAAGCACCACCTCCTACTGGAATGAGCAGTTCTTC. This encodes CASSQASTTSYWNEQFF.

The V gene is TRBV12-5, the J gene TRBJ2-1, with 12 bases that match TRBD1. V lost 1 base and J lost 8; bases outside the gene matches: 9. This CDR3 comprises 17 residues. Germline V CDR1 and CDR2: LGHNT, FRNRAP. CDR3 sequence reads: CASGLGQSGTGGYEQFF. Here the CDR3 DNA reads TGTGCTAGTGGTTTGGGTCAATCCGGGACAGGGGGCTATGAGCAGTTCTTC.

This rearrangement joins TRBV2 to TRBJ1-1; D is possibly TRBD1 (6 bases). The length of the CDR3 is 13 residues. Per germline, CDR1 SNHLY and CDR2 FYNNEI. V dropped 11 bases and J dropped 11 bases, with 24 bases sitting between them. The DNA for the CDR3 is TGTGCCTGCCGGCCGGACAGACAACAAGTGGCTTTCTTT. Translated, it gives CACRPDRQQVAFF.

The chain uses TRBV5-5 and TRBJ1-1; no reliable D call. Per the germline V gene, CDR1 is SGHKS and CDR2 is YYEKEE (reference sequence). Trimming cost V 3 bases and J 5 bases, with 8 bases left between them. The CDR3 has 12 residues. CDR3 in amino acids: CASSSMTTEAFF. The CDR3 DNA sequence: TGTGCCAGCAGCTCCATGACAACTGAAGCTTTCTTT. The complete variable domain, with remaining parts taken from reference TRBV5-5 and TRBJ1-1, reads DAGVTQSPTHLIKTRGQQVTLRCSPISGHKSVSWYQQVLGQGPQFIFQYYEKEERGRGNFPDRFSARQFPNYSSELNVNALLLGDSALYLCASSSMTTEAFFGQGTRLTVV.

This clonotype was seen ten or more times. The CDR3 region is CASSSRGPGTDTQYF. CDR3 nucleotide sequence: TGTGCCAGCAGTTCCAGGGGGCCGGGCACAGATACGCAGTATTTT. V and J are TRBV3-1 and TRBJ2-3, with TRBD1 identical over 8 bases. Germline lookup yields CDR1 LGHDT and CDR2 YNNKEL (reference sequence). CDR3 length: 15 amino acids. Losses at the gene ends were 6 bases for V and 1 base for J; bases not matched to a gene: 6.

This clonotype was detected only a few times. The chain employs TRBV9 and TRBJ1-4; no definite D call. Germline loops: CDR1 SGDLS, CDR2 YYNGEE. V lost 2 bases and J lost 0, with 11 bases in between. This CDR3 is 16 amino acids long. CDR3: CASSVTVHATNEKLFF. The CDR3 DNA follows: TGTGCCAGCAGCGTGACGGTCCATGCAACTAATGAAAAACTGTTTTTT.

This clonotype has a handful of counts. V is TRBV3-1 and J is TRBJ2-7; 7 bases match TRBD1. Germline-derived CDR1 and CDR2 are LGHDT and YNNKEL (reference sequence). V lost 0 bases, J lost 2 bases, and 7 bases stayed unmatched. CDR3 length equals 16 residues. The DNA of the CDR3 is TGTGCCAGCAGCCAAGATCCCGGGACAGTAACCTACGAGCAGTACTTC. This codes for CASSQDPGTVTYEQYF.

The rearrangement joins TRBV5-1 to TRBJ2-7; 7 nucleotides agree with TRBD2. CDR1 is SGHRS, CDR2 YFSETQ, per germline. V shed 0 bases, J shed 4 bases, and the junction held 7 bases outside the gene matches. The CDR3 has 15 amino acids. For the CDR3, the DNA is TGCGCCAGCAGCTTGGAAGCGGGACCACCTTACGAGCAGTACTTC. This codes for CASSLEAGPPYEQYF.

The sample holds a few counts of this clonotype. CDR3 in DNA: TGTGCCTTGGAGGGACGGGCCGAGCAGTACTTC. It translates to CALEGRAEQYF. The chain employs TRBV30 and TRBJ2-7; possibly TRBD2 for D (6 bases). The germline V and J ends were trimmed by 7 bases and 6 bases, with 13 bases remaining between them. CDR3 length: 11 residues. Looked up from germline, CDR1 is GTSNPN and CDR2 is SVGIG (reference sequence).

This clonotype appeared a few times. This CDR3 reads CASSQEGRGGYSNQPQHF. CDR3 nucleotides: TGCGCCAGCAGCCAAGAGGGTAGAGGGGGCTATAGCAATCAGCCCCAGCATTTT. The genes are TRBV4-1 and TRBJ1-5, with TRBD1 matching over 7 bases. The germline V gene encodes CDR1 MGHRA and CDR2 YSYEKL. V lost 0 bases, J lost 0 bases, and 8 bases stayed unmatched. CDR3 size: 18 residues.

The genes are TRBV7-9 and TRBJ1-6; D might be TRBD1 (5 bases). Trimming left V 2 bases short and J 10 bases short, with 15 bases between. The germline gives CDR1 SEHNR, CDR2 FQNEAQ (reference sequence). There are 15 residues in the CDR3. The CDR3 DNA reads as TGTGCCAGCAGCTTACAGGGATCGGCTAGATCACCCCTCCACTTT. Protein product: CASSLQGSARSPLHF.

This clonotype was detected only a few times. This sequence joins TRBV20-1 and TRBJ2-1; D is ambiguous. With 6 bases removed from V and 3 bases from J, the gap between germline ends came to 15 bases. The germline gives CDR1 DFQATT, CDR2 SNEGSKA (reference sequence). The CDR3 has 14 residues. The CDR3 DNA follows: TGCAGTGCCAGCCAAAGACGGTACTACAATGAGCAGTTCTTC. It yields the protein CSASQRRYYNEQFF.

The chain employs TRBV6-4 and TRBJ1-6; possibly TRBD1 for D (5 bases). The CDR3 is 15 amino acids. Trimming left V 2 bases short and J 3 bases short, with 8 bases between. Germline V gene lookup returns CDR1 MRHNA and CDR2 SNTAGT. This CDR3 reads CASSDTDSYNSPLHF. The CDR3 DNA reads TGTGCCAGCAGTGACACCGACAGCTATAATTCACCCCTCCACTTT.

The chain joins TRBV15 to TRBJ2-5; 8 bases fit TRBD2. Germline assignment: CDR1 LNHNV and CDR2 YYDKDF (reference sequence). Losses at the gene ends were 0 bases for V and 1 base for J; bases not matched to a gene: 4. CDR3 length: 16 residues. This CDR3 is CATSRDRTSGQETQYF. The CDR3 DNA sequence: TGTGCCACCAGCAGAGATCGAACTAGCGGCCAAGAGACCCAGTACTTC.

There are many counts of this clonotype. The chain is built from TRBV29-1 and TRBJ1-1; 8 positions agree with TRBD1. Trimming cost V 6 bases and J 3 bases; bases outside gene matches: 6. This CDR3 is built from 13 residues. Looked up from germline, CDR1 is SQVTM and CDR2 is ANQGSEA. CDR3 coding DNA: TGCAGCGTCGGGACAGGTGTGGACACTGAAGCTTTCTTT. The encoded protein is CSVGTGVDTEAFF.

This clonotype was seen once. V gene TRBV20-1 combines with J gene TRBJ2-7; TRBD2 agrees at 13 bases. V was clipped by 6 bases and J by 3 bases; unmatched bases: 8. The CDR3 sequence is 15 residues long. Germline-derived CDR1 and CDR2 are DFQATT and SNEGSKA (reference sequence). The CDR3 coding sequence is TGCAGTGCCATTCCCGGGACTAGCGGGAACTACGAGCAGTACTTC. Its protein is CSAIPGTSGNYEQYF.

In this sample, this clonotype turned up once. The genes are TRBV6-1 and TRBJ2-3, with TRBD2 matching 8 bases. The V segment lost 6 bases and the J segment 1 base; nucleotides outside the gene matches: 6. The CDR3 is 15 amino acids. CDR1 and CDR2 (germline): MNHNS, SASEGT. The CDR3 protein is CASSRGGRGTDTQYF. As DNA, the CDR3 is TGTGCCAGCAGCCGGGGGGGTCGGGGCACAGATACGCAGTATTTT.

This clonotype was picked up many times. This chain uses TRBV5-5 with TRBJ2-7; 10 bases line up with TRBD1. This CDR3 comprises 14 residues. Germline assignment: CDR1 SGHKS and CDR2 YYEKEE (reference sequence). Trimming took 5 bases from V and 4 from J; bases not matched to a gene: 6. The CDR3 here is CASSPGTGVYEQYF. As DNA, the CDR3 is TGTGCCAGCAGTCCCGGGACAGGGGTATACGAGCAGTACTTC.

This clonotype was detected a few times. This chain links TRBV5-1 with TRBJ2-1; 8 bases agree with TRBD2. V lost 2 bases, J lost 7 bases, and 11 bases stayed unmatched. The CDR3 loop spans 16 amino acids. Germline V gives CDR1 SGHRS, CDR2 YFSETQ. CDR3 loop: CASSFSVGGAVNEQFF. In DNA, the CDR3 is TGCGCCAGCAGCTTTTCCGTCGGGGGGGCCGTGAATGAGCAGTTCTTC.

In its sample, this clonotype was seen a few times. The chain is built from TRBV24-1 and TRBJ2-1, with TRBD2 identical over 8 bases. There are 18 residues in the CDR3. The ends lost 0 bases at V and 0 bases at J; junction bases unmatched: 6. Germline CDR1 is KGHDR and CDR2 is SFDVKD. The CDR3 DNA reads TGTGCCACCAGTGATTTGGGCGGGAGCGGGAGCTCCTACAATGAGCAGTTCTTC. Residues: CATSDLGGSGSSYNEQFF.

The table lists this clonotype with many counts. This chain links TRBV29-1 with TRBJ2-3; D remains unclear. This CDR3 is 11 amino acids long. Trimming left V 4 bases short and J 4 bases short, with 6 bases between. The germline V gene encodes CDR1 SQVTM and CDR2 ANQGSEA. CDR3 DNA sequence: TGCAGCGTTGCGAGAGCAGATACGCAGTATTTT. Translation gives CSVARADTQYF.

This clonotype was found a few times. V is TRBV7-7 and J is TRBJ2-3; D perhaps matches TRBD1 (5 bases). The germline V gene has CDR1 SSHAT and CDR2 FNYEAQ (reference sequence). Trimming shortened V by 1 base and J by 3 bases, and 14 bases separated the two germline ends. The length of the CDR3 is 16 residues. The CDR3 reads CASSLGGLVGTDTQYF. The CDR3 nucleotides read TGTGCCAGCAGCTTAGGGGGCCTCGTGGGGACAGATACGCAGTATTTT.

Here the CDR3 reads CATSRDTETQYF. The DNA of the CDR3 is TGTGCCACCAGCAGGGATACAGAGACCCAGTACTTC. V is TRBV15 and J is TRBJ2-5; D gene uncertain. Trimming took off 3 bases at V and 4 bases at J, with 6 bases between the two ends. CDR3 length equals 12 residues. From germline, CDR1 is LNHNV and CDR2 YYDKDF (reference sequence).

This clonotype was recorded at least ten times. J is TRBJ1-1 and V is TRBV19; D is undetermined. V dropped 6 bases and J dropped 2 bases, with 10 bases sitting between them. The CDR3 spans 13 residues. Per the germline V gene, CDR1 is LNHDA and CDR2 is SQIVND (reference sequence). CDR3 in amino acids: CASSARVNTEAFF. Here the CDR3 DNA reads TGTGCCAGTAGCGCCCGGGTCAACACTGAAGCTTTCTTT.

This clonotype has just a few counts. The CDR3 DNA reads TGTGCCAGCAGCGTATATGGAGGGGGCACTGAAGCTTTCTTT. Protein sequence: CASSVYGGGTEAFF. The rearrangement links TRBV9 to TRBJ1-1; TRBD1 is a possible D gene (6 bases). The CDR3 runs 14 residues. Trimming took 1 base from V and 4 from J, leaving 11 bases between them. Per the germline V gene, CDR1 is SGDLS and CDR2 is YYNGEE.

This clonotype was seen only a few times. This chain connects TRBV29-1 to TRBJ2-5; D possibly corresponds to TRBD1 (5 bases). CDR1 is SQVTM and CDR2 is ANQGSEA in the germline V gene. This CDR3 spans 12 amino acids. Trimming removed 7 bases at V and 5 bases at J, with 14 bases between. CDR3 sequence reads: CSALRWGETQYF. As DNA, the CDR3 is TGCAGCGCCCTTAGGTGGGGCGAGACCCAGTACTTC.